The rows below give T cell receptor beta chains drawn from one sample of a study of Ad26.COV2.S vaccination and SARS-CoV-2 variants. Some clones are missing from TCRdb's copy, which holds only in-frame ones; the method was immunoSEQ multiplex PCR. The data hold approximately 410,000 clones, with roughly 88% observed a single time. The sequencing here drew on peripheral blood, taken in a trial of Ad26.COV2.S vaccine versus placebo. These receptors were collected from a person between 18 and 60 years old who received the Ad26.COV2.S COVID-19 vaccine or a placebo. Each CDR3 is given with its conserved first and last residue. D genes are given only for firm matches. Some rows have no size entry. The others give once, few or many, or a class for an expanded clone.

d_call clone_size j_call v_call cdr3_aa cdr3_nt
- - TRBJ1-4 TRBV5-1 CASSQSGEKLFF TGCGCCAGCAGCCAGTCGGGGGAAAAACTGTTTTTT
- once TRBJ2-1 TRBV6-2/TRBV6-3 CASSYYPSGSYNEQFF TGTGCCAGCAGTTACTACCCTTCCGGTTCCTACAATGAGCAGTTCTTC
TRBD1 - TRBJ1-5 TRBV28 CASSLAGQGKGNQPQHF TGTGCCAGCAGTTTAGCCGGACAGGGGAAGGGCAATCAGCCCCAGCATTTT
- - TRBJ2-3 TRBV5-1 CASSLEGDFPTDTQYF TGCGCCAGCAGCCTGGAGGGGGACTTCCCCACAGATACGCAGTATTTT
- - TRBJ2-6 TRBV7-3 CASRVRVPGANVLTF TGTGCCAGCAGGGTCAGGGTTCCTGGGGCCAACGTCCTGACTTTC
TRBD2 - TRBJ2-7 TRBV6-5 CASSSRSGGTYEQYF TGTGCCAGCAGTTCCCGAAGCGGGGGGACCTACGAGCAGTACTTC
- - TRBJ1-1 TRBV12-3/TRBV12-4 CASSFNAEAFF TGTGCCAGCAGTTTTAACGCTGAAGCTTTCTTT
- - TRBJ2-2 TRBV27 CASSLGFPGELFF TGTGCCAGCAGTTTAGGATTTCCCGGGGAGCTGTTTTTT
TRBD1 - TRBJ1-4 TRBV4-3 CASSRTGTGYEKLFF TGCGCCAGCAGCCGAACCGGGACAGGGTATGAAAAACTGTTTTTT
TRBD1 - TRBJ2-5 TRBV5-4 CASSAGTGGLETQYF TGTGCCAGCAGCGCGGGGACAGGGGGCTTGGAGACCCAGTACTTC
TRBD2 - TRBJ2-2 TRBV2 CASRAGGNTGELFF TGTGCCAGCCGCGCGGGGGGGAACACCGGGGAGCTGTTTTTT
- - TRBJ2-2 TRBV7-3 CASESYTGELFF TGTGCCAGCGAATCTTACACCGGGGAGCTGTTTTTT
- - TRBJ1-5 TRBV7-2 CASSLVDQPQHF TGTGCCAGCAGCTTAGTTGATCAGCCCCAGCATTTT
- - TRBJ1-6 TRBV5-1 CASSLAGYSPLHF TGCGCCAGCAGCTTGGCGGGTTATTCACCCCTCCACTTT
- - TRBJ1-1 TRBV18 CASSPYNTEAFF TGTGCCAGCTCACCCTATAACACTGAAGCTTTCTTT
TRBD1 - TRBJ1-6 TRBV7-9 CASSPRDRESSYNSPLHF TGTGCCAGCAGTCCCCGGGACAGGGAGAGCTCCTATAATTCACCCCTCCACTTT
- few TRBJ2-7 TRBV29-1 CSVGWAGAPFSYEQYF TGCAGCGTTGGTTGGGCAGGGGCGCCTTTCTCCTACGAGCAGTACTTC
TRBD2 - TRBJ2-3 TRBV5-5 CASSGGLAGGTDTQYF TGTGCCAGCAGCGGCGGACTAGCGGGGGGCACAGATACGCAGTATTTT
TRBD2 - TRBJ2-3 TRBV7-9 CASSALAGGPTDTQYF TGTGCCAGCAGCGCCCTAGCGGGGGGACCCACAGATACGCAGTATTTT
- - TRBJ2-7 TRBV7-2 CASSLGPTSSYEQYF TGTGCCAGCAGCTTAGGGCCCACCAGCTCCTACGAGCAGTACTTC
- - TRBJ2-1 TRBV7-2 CASSLVRNNEQFF TGTGCCAGCAGCTTAGTCCGAAACAATGAGCAGTTCTTC
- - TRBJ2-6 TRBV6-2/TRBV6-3 CASSYYGLRPVVSGANVLTF TGTGCCAGCAGTTACTATGGCCTTAGACCGGTTGTGTCTGGGGCCAACGTCCTGACTTTC
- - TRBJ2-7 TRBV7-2 CASSLVSYEQYF TGTGCCAGCAGCTTAGTAAGCTACGAGCAGTACTTC
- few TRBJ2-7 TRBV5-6 CASSLGPSATYEQYF TGTGCCAGCAGCTTGGGACCTAGCGCGACCTACGAGCAGTACTTC
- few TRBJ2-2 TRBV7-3 CASSRLAGYTGELFF TGTGCCAGCAGTCGCCTTGCGGGGTACACCGGGGAGCTGTTTTTT
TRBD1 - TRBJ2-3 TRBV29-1 CSVVRGPSTDTQYF TGCAGCGTGGTAAGGGGGCCTAGCACAGATACGCAGTATTTT
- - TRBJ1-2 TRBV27 CASSYTVNYGYTF TGTGCCAGCAGTTACACTGTAAACTATGGCTACACCTTC
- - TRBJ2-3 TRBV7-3 CASSPRGGSTDTQYF TGTGCCAGCAGCCCCAGAGGGGGTAGCACAGATACGCAGTATTTT
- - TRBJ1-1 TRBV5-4 CASSPTGPVGNTEAFF TGTGCCAGCAGCCCGACAGGTCCGGTCGGGAACACTGAAGCTTTCTTT
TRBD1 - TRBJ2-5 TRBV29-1 CSVDSDRGIRGETQYF TGCAGCGTTGACTCAGACAGGGGAATCAGGGGAGAGACCCAGTACTTC
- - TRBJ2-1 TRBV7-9 CASSPEAHNEQFF TGTGCCAGCAGCCCAGAGGCCCACAATGAGCAGTTCTTC
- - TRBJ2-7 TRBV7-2 CASSLGTRIYYEQYF TGTGCCAGCAGCTTAGGTACTAGGATTTACTACGAGCAGTACTTC
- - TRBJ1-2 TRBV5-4 CASSLSGDSYGYTF TGTGCCAGCAGCTTGTCAGGCGATTCTTATGGCTACACCTTC
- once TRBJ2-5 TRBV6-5 CASSYRTGESQYF TGTGCCAGCAGTTACAGGACTGGGGAGAGCCAGTACTTC
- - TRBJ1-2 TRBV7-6 CASSPWEQYGYTF TGTGCCAGCAGCCCGTGGGAACAATATGGCTACACCTTC
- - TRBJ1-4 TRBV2 CASNGGTHANEKLFF TGTGCCAGCAATGGCGGAACTCACGCTAATGAAAAACTGTTTTTT
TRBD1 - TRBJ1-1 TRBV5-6 CASSGRDRGLTEAFF TGTGCCAGCAGCGGACGGGACAGGGGGCTCACTGAAGCTTTCTTT
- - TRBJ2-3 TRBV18 CASSPRGVADTQYF TGTGCCAGCTCACCGAGGGGGGTCGCGGATACGCAGTATTTT
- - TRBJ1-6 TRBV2 CASSDPNNSPLHF TGTGCCAGCAGTGACCCCAATAATTCACCCCTCCACTTT
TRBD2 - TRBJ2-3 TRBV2 CASSEKGVAGGYTQYF TGTGCCAGCAGTGAAAAAGGGGTAGCGGGGGGATATACGCAGTATTTT
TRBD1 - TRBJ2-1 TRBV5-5 CASSFRGQGNNEQFF TGTGCCAGCAGCTTTAGGGGACAGGGAAACAATGAGCAGTTCTTC
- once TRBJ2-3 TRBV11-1 CASRADTLHTDTQYF TGTGCCAGCAGAGCAGACACCTTACACACAGATACGCAGTATTTT